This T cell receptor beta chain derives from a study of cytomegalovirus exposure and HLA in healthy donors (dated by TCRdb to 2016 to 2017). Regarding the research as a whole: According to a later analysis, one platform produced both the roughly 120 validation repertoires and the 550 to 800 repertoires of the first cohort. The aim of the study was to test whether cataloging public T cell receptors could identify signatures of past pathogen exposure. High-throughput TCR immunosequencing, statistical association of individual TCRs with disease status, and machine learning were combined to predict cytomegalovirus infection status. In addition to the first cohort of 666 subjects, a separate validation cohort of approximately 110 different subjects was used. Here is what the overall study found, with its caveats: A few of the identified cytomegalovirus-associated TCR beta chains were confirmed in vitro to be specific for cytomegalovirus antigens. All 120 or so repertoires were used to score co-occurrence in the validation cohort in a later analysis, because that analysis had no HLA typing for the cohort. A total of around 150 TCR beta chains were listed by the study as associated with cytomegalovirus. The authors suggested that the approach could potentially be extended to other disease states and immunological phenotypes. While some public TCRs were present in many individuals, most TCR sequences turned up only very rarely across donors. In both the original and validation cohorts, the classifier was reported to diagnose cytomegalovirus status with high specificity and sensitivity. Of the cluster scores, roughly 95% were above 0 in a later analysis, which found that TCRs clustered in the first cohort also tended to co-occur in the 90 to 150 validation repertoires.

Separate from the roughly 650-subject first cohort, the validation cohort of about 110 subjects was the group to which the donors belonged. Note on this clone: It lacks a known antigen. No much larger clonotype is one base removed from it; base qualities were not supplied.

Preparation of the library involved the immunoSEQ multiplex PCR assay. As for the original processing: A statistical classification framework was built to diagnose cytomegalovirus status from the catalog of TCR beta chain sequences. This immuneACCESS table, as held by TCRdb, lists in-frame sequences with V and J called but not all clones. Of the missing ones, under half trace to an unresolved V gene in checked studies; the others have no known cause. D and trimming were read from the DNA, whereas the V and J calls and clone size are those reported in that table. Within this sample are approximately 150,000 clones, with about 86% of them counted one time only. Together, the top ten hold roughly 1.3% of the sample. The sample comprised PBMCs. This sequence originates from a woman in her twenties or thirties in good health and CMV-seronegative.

This receptor has the CDR3 CASSRTLAEKLFF. The DNA sequence is given as TGTGCCAGTAGTCGGACTTTGGCGGAAAAACTGTTTTTT. This chain joins TRBV19 to TRBJ1-4; the D gene remains uncertain. The germline V gene (reference sequence) sets CDR1 to LNHDA and CDR2 to SQIVND. CDR3 length: 13 amino acids, cysteine to phenylalanine. Only the CDR3 DNA stays, 39 bases, in frame from base 1. The germline ends are 12 bases apart after V is trimmed by 5 bases and J by 8 bases.